The T cell receptor beta chain described here comes from a study of T-cell memory formation after mild COVID-19. Study-wide background: TCR clusters largely stayed donor specific. General study findings and limits: Shrinking CD4+ clones were chiefly CM and EM; CD8+ ones were chiefly EMRA.

The 5'RACE method, run with constant-segment primers, produced TCR alpha and TCR beta cDNA libraries (carrying sample barcodes and UMIs). One entry per CDR3 protein, called by TCRdb with MiXCR from the 5' RACE reads. The sample lists 100,000 to 130,000 distinct CDR3 sequences; roughly an eighth were seen once. In regard to this clonotype: The antigen remains undetermined.

The length of the CDR3 is 15 residues. Trimming left V 1 base short and J 8 bases short, with 14 bases between. The V gene's germline CDR1 is PRHDT and CDR2 FYEKMQ (reference sequence). Sequences were obtained from PBMCs or a T cell subset sorted from them (not recorded which). This sequence was found in a man aged 18 to 29 who had mild COVID-19 (a few samples of this study predate the infection). Cell type and time point are not known. This sequence joins TRBV13 and TRBJ2-2; the D gene is possibly TRBD1 (6 bases). The CDR3 sequence is CASSLDRASPGELFF. CDR3 coding DNA: TGTGCCAGCAGCTTAGACAGGGCGTCTCCGGGGGAGCTGTTTTTT. Based on the CDR3 plus reference TRBV13 and TRBJ2-2, the full variable domain is AAGVIQSPRHLIKEKRETATLKCYPIPRHDTVYWYQQGPGQDPQFLISFYEKMQSDKGSIPDRFSAQQFSDYHSELNMSSLELGDSALYFCASSLDRASPGELFFGEGSRLTVL.